These 22 T cell receptor beta chains came from one sample sequenced in a study of T cells expressing NK-cell markers. TCRdb re-called the 5' RACE reads; one entry per CDR3 protein, DNA not given. This specimen shows 400,000 to 450,000 distinct CDR3 sequences; the ten leading clones hold 7.3%. Source material: blood T cells: a sorted CD56 or NKG2C T cell subset, CD4+ or CD8+ T cells, or bulk PBMC T cells (not recorded which). Receptors originate from a woman aged 18 to 75 in good health.

The chain links TRBV11-2 to TRBJ2-2. From germline, CDR1 is SGHAT and CDR2 FQNNGV. This CDR3 is built from 13 residues. This CDR3 reads CASSSVVVGELFF. The variable domain in full, completed from reference TRBV11-2 and TRBJ2-2, reads EAGVAQSPRYKIIEKRQSVAFWCNPISGHATLYWYQQILGQGPKLLIQFQNNGVVDDSQLPKDRFSAERLKGVDSTLKIQPAKLEDSAVYLCASSSVVVGELFFGEGSRLTVL.

The chain recombines TRBV11-2 with TRBJ2-3; TCRdb names TRBD2, which stays unverified in the absence of DNA. Germline V gene sequence: CDR1 SGHAT, CDR2 FQNNGV. This CDR3 region has 17 residues. The CDR3 is CAGSLRSVGGALVTQYF. Combining the CDR3 with reference TRBV11-2 and TRBJ2-3 gives the whole variable domain EAGVAQSPRYKIIEKRQSVAFWCNPISGHATLYWYQQILGQGPKLLIQFQNNGVVDDSQLPKDRFSAERLKGVDSTLKIQPAKLEDSAVYLCAGSLRSVGGALVTQYFGPGTRLTVL.

The rearrangement links TRBV7-3 to TRBJ2-1; the TCRdb call, TRBD1, lacks DNA for checking. The CDR3 is 13 residues long. Germline assignment: CDR1 SGHTA and CDR2 FQGTGA. This CDR3 reads CASSLFRDGEQFF.

The rearrangement uses TRBV12-3 or TRBV12-4 and TRBJ2-5; TCRdb's D gene call, TRBD2, goes unchecked for lack of DNA. The CDR3 is 14 amino acids. This CDR3 is CASSRDGLGETQYF.

The chain is built from TRBV18 and TRBJ2-1. The CDR3 sequence is 12 residues long. CDR1 KGHSH and CDR2 LQKENI come from the germline V gene. The CDR3 is CASSALGDEQFF.

This rearrangement joins TRBV7-2 to TRBJ2-1; TCRdb reports TRBD2, a call that lacks DNA to check it against. Germline V gene sequence: CDR1 SGHTA, CDR2 FQGNSA. The CDR3 is 12 amino acids. This CDR3 reads CASRIFGLAQFF.

This sequence joins TRBV20-1 and TRBJ2-3. CDR1 and CDR2 from the germline V gene are DFQATT and SNEGSKA (reference sequence). This CDR3 contains 14 residues. CDR3 amino acids: CSASEGVVTDTQYF.

The chain links TRBV20-1 to TRBJ1-2; no DNA is available, so the TRBD1 call from TCRdb remains unchecked. The CDR3 covers 15 residues. CDR1 is DFQATT and CDR2 is SNEGSKA in the germline V gene (reference sequence). This CDR3 reads CSARGGPGTGDGYTF.

The chain couples TRBV18 to TRBJ2-7; TCRdb returns TRBD1, unconfirmable since there is no DNA. Germline V gene data show CDR1 as KGHSH and CDR2 as LQKENI. The CDR3 has 15 residues. The CDR3 region is CASSPTGSLAYEQYF.

V usage is TRBV24-1 and J usage is TRBJ1-2. This CDR3 contains 14 residues. Germline V gene data show CDR1 as KGHDR and CDR2 as SFDVKD. This chain's CDR3 is CATSDPSTDLSYTF.

The rearrangement joins TRBV29-1 to TRBJ2-3; TCRdb outputs TRBD1, but without DNA this stays unchecked. Germline V gene lookup returns CDR1 SQVTM and CDR2 ANQGSEA. This CDR3 comprises 13 residues. CDR3 residues: CSVPNRAADTQYF.

V gene TRBV7-2 combines with J gene TRBJ2-7; TCRdb names TRBD2, which stays unverified in the absence of DNA. Germline V lookup: CDR1 SGHTA, CDR2 FQGNSA. This CDR3 is built from 12 residues. CDR3 in amino acids: CASSRGTSEQYF.

V and J are TRBV20-1 and TRBJ2-3; TCRdb's D call of TRBD2 is untestable without DNA. CDR3 length: 16 amino acids. The germline gives CDR1 DFQATT, CDR2 SNEGSKA (reference sequence). CDR3 region: CSARGPTAGRGDTQYF.

The J gene is TRBJ1-1, the V gene TRBV7-9; the TCRdb D gene call, TRBD1, has no DNA to confirm it. The germline gives CDR1 SEHNR, CDR2 FQNEAQ (reference sequence). The CDR3 spans 16 residues. The CDR3 loop reads CASSWFEGADSTEAFF. Full variable domain (rest looked up from reference TRBV7-9 and TRBJ1-1): DTGVSQNPRHKITKRGQNVTFRCDPISEHNRLYWYRQTLGQGPEFLTYFQNEAQLEKSRLLSDRFSAERPKGSFSTLEIQRTEQGDSAMYLCASSWFEGADSTEAFFGQGTRLTVV.

This chain links TRBV20-1 with TRBJ1-1. This CDR3 contains 14 residues. The V gene's germline CDR1 is DFQATT and CDR2 SNEGSKA (reference sequence). This CDR3 reads CSAILITGATEAFF.

The gene calls are TRBV29-1 and TRBJ2-7; TCRdb outputs TRBD2, but without DNA this stays unchecked. Per germline, CDR1 SQVTM and CDR2 ANQGSEA. There are 12 residues in the CDR3. The CDR3: CSVYAAAGEQYF.

The genes are TRBV7-3 and TRBJ2-1; there is no DNA to check the TCRdb D call of TRBD2. The CDR3 consists of 13 residues. Germline CDR1 is SGHTA and CDR2 is FQGTGA. The CDR3 reads CASSLGGLAPSIF.

This chain joins TRBV12-3 or TRBV12-4 and TRBJ2-3; as DNA is missing, the TRBD1 call by TCRdb cannot be tested. The CDR3 is 17 residues long. CDR3 protein: CASSSPGRLADTDTQYF.

The V gene is TRBV12-3 or TRBV12-4, the J gene TRBJ1-5. The CDR3 has 16 amino acids. CDR3 sequence: CASSFGGPVNNQPQHF.

The chain carries TRBV7-8 and TRBJ2-3; TCRdb indicates TRBD2, and absent DNA this call remains unverified. CDR3 length equals 16 residues. Germline V lookup: CDR1 SGHVS, CDR2 FQNEAQ. The CDR3 loop is CASSSGLAGGADTQYF. Combining the CDR3 with reference TRBV7-8 and TRBJ2-3 gives the whole variable domain GAGVSQSPRYKVAKRGQDVALRCDPISGHVSLFWYQQALGQGPEFLTYFQNEAQLDKSGLPSDRFFAERPEGSVSTLKIQRTQQEDSAVYLCASSSGLAGGADTQYFGPGTRLTVL.

The chain employs TRBV4-2 and TRBJ1-1; the TCRdb call, TRBD1, lacks DNA for checking. The CDR3 consists of 15 residues. Germline CDR1 LGHNA, CDR2 YNFKEQ. This chain's CDR3 is CASSQQTGMNTEAFF.

V is TRBV20-1 and J is TRBJ2-7; TCRdb selects TRBD2, and the lack of DNA leaves this call unchecked. CDR1 and CDR2 from the germline V gene are DFQATT and SNEGSKA (reference sequence). This CDR3 is 12 amino acids long. The CDR3: CSASSGNYEQYF.